These T cell receptor beta chains were read from a single sample in a study of cytomegalovirus exposure and HLA in healthy donors. Only in-frame clones appear in the TCRdb table, and some are missing; sequencing was by immunoSEQ multiplex PCR. The sample yields 100,000 to 150,000 clones, about 80% seen once. The sequenced sample was PBMCs. The receptor source for this set is a girl between 2 and 10 years old in good health and CMV-seronegative. The CDR3 runs from the conserved cysteine through the conserved F or W. The D gene is left open where the match is weak. Expanded clones are given a class, and other clones once, few, many or no size at all.

>.|15|.|TRBJ1-2|TRBV27
TGTGCCAGCAGTTTACGGGGGAACGCCAACTATGGCTACACCTTC
CASSLRGNANYGYTF
>TRBD2|18|.|TRBJ2-1|TRBV6-1
TGTGCCAGCAGTGAAGTGTCGCGGGAGGGCCTTTATCATAATGAGCAGTTCTTC
CASSEVSREGLYHNEQFF
>.|17|.|TRBJ2-3|TRBV12-1
TGTGCCAGCAGCTTTTTCCGAGGACATAATAACACAGATACGCAGTATTTT
CASSFFRGHNNTDTQYF
>.|17|.|TRBJ2-7|TRBV28
TGTGCCAGCAGTCACAGGGTTAGACTCGATAAGTCCCCAGAGCAGTACTTC
CASSHRVRLDKSPEQYF
>TRBD1|15|.|TRBJ1-5|TRBV6-5
TGTGCCAGCAGTTCCGACAGGGACGGTAATCAGCCCCAGCATTTT
CASSSDRDGNQPQHF
>.|16|once|TRBJ1-6|TRBV7-2
TGTGCCAGCAGCTTAGGGGGCGTCCCCTATAATTCACCCCTCCACTTT
CASSLGGVPYNSPLHF
>.|14|.|TRBJ1-1|TRBV11-2
TGTGCCAGCAGCTTAGGGCGGGGGAACACTGAAGCTTTCTTT
CASSLGRGNTEAFF
>.|18|.|TRBJ2-1|TRBV18
TGTGCCAGCTCACCATTTTTATTTTCCTCGAGCTCCTACAATGAGCAGTTCTTC
CASSPFLFSSSSYNEQFF
>.|14|few|TRBJ2-1|TRBV5-1
TGCGCCAGCAGCTTGGGGTCGCGGGGAGATGAGCAGTTCTTC
CASSLGSRGDEQFF
>.|15|once|TRBJ1-3|TRBV6-1
TGTGCCAGCAGTGAAGTGGCCAGCTCTGGAAACACCATATATTTT
CASSEVASSGNTIYF
>TRBD1|14|.|TRBJ1-4|TRBV27
TGTGCCAGCAGGAAAACAGGGGGCGAAGAAAAACTGTTTTTT
CASRKTGGEEKLFF
>TRBD2|15|.|TRBJ2-1|TRBV12-5
TGTGCTAGTGGTTTGGGTGCTAGCGGTTACAATGAGCAGTTCTTC
CASGLGASGYNEQFF
>TRBD2|15|.|TRBJ2-1|TRBV4-3
TGCGCCAGCAGCCAAGATCGCCGGGGGGGCGATGAGCAGTTCTTC
CASSQDRRGGDEQFF
>.|14|.|TRBJ2-5|TRBV4-1
TGCGCCAGCAGCCAAGGATGGGAGCGAGAGACCCAGTACTTC
CASSQGWERETQYF
>.|13|once|TRBJ2-5|TRBV2
TGTGCCAGCACCGCTGGACTCGGTGGGACCCAGTACTTC
CASTAGLGGTQYF
>.|14|.|TRBJ1-1|TRBV7-2
TGTGCCAGCAGCTTTTTAAGACAGAACACTGAAGCTTTCTTT
CASSFLRQNTEAFF
>TRBD1|13|.|TRBJ2-5|TRBV7-9
TGTGCCAGCAGCAACAGGGGGCAGGAGACCCAGTACTTC
CASSNRGQETQYF
>.|16|.|TRBJ1-2|TRBV7-2
TGTGCCAGCAGCTTAGAGGGCACAGGGACCAACTATGGCTACACCTTC
CASSLEGTGTNYGYTF
>TRBD2|16|few|TRBJ2-5|TRBV7-9
TGTGCCAGCAGCTCCCTAGCGGGGGGGCCGGGGGAGACCCAGTACTTC
CASSSLAGGPGETQYF
>TRBD1|15|.|TRBJ1-1|TRBV28
TGTGCCAGCAGTTCATATACTACGACAGGGGAGGAAGCTTTCTTT
CASSSYTTTGEEAFF
>.|13|.|TRBJ1-1|TRBV6-5
TGTGCCAGCACCCAGGCACAGTGGACTGAAGCTTTCTTT
CASTQAQWTEAFF
>.|16|once|TRBJ1-2|TRBV7-9
TGTGCCAGCAGCTTAATGGCCCCCGGGTCCCTCTATGGCTACACCTTC
CASSLMAPGSLYGYTF
>TRBD1|13|.|TRBJ1-5|TRBV19
TGTGCCTCCCGACAGGGTTTGAATCAGCCCCAGCATTTT
CASRQGLNQPQHF
>.|13|.|TRBJ2-2|TRBV7-2
TGTGCCAGCAGCTTACACACGACCGGGGAGCTGTTTTTT
CASSLHTTGELFF
>TRBD2|16|few|TRBJ2-7|TRBV6-1
TGTGCCAGCAGTGACCCCGGGACTAGCGGTAACTACGAGCAGTACTTC
CASSDPGTSGNYEQYF
>.|14|.|TRBJ2-3|TRBV14
TGTGCCAGCAGCCTTCCCGGGAACACAGATACGCAGTATTTT
CASSLPGNTDTQYF
>.|13|few|TRBJ1-1|TRBV6-6
TGTGCCAGCAGTTATCGAGTGAACACTGAAGCTTTCTTT
CASSYRVNTEAFF
>.|19|.|TRBJ1-5|TRBV15
TGTGCCACCAGCAGAGATGGCGAGGGAGGGGGTGGGGGGAATCAGCCCCAGCATTTT
CATSRDGEGGGGGNQPQHF
>.|14|.|TRBJ2-5|TRBV10-3
TGTGCCATCAGTGTTGGCCCATCCGTAGAGACCCAGTACTTC
CAISVGPSVETQYF
>.|11|once|TRBJ1-1|TRBV19
TGTGCCAGTAGCCAGAACACTGAAGCTTTCTTT
CASSQNTEAFF
>TRBD1|17|.|TRBJ1-6|TRBV7-9
TGTGCCAGCAGCCCTTCTTTGCCCGGGACAGGGGATTCACCCCTCCACTTT
CASSPSLPGTGDSPLHF
>TRBD2|15|.|TRBJ2-5|TRBV29-1
TGCAGCGTTGATGGGGTAGCGGGGAACCAAGAGACCCAGTACTTC
CSVDGVAGNQETQYF
>.|13|few|TRBJ2-3|TRBV7-9
TGTGCCAGCAGCCCCGGCGGGGCAGATACGCAGTATTTT
CASSPGGADTQYF
>.|15|.|TRBJ1-1|TRBV6-5
TGTGCCAGCAGTTACGGATCAGGCGTAAACACTGAAGCTTTCTTT
CASSYGSGVNTEAFF
>TRBD2|15|few|TRBJ2-5|TRBV18
TGTGCCAGCAATCTAGCGGGAGGGAGACAAGAGACCCAGTACTTC
CASNLAGGRQETQYF
>TRBD2|15|.|TRBJ2-7|TRBV5-6
TGTGCCAGCAGCTTGGCTAGCGGGAGCGGGTACGAGCAGTACTTC
CASSLASGSGYEQYF
>.|17|.|TRBJ2-2|TRBV4-3
TGCGCCAGCAGCCCTGGGGGCGGGTATCAGAACACCGGGGAGCTGTTTTTT
CASSPGGGYQNTGELFF
>TRBD2|18|.|TRBJ2-1|TRBV7-9
TGTGCCAGCAGCCGATCAGGACTAGCGGGAAGCGTTTACAATGAGCAGTTCTTC
CASSRSGLAGSVYNEQFF
>.|17|.|TRBJ1-5|TRBV30
TGTGCCTGGAGTGTACCGCACGCAGGGCTCTACAATCAGCCCCAGCATTTT
CAWSVPHAGLYNQPQHF
>TRBD1|14|.|TRBJ1-2|TRBV19
TGTGCCAGTAGTAGGGGACAGATGAACTATGGCTACACCTTC
CASSRGQMNYGYTF
>.|13|.|TRBJ2-3|TRBV10-1
TGCGCCAGCAGTGAGGCGAGGCAGGGTACGCAGTATTTT
CASSEARQGTQYF
>TRBD1|18|.|TRBJ1-5|TRBV5-1
TGCGCCAGCAGCCCGGAGAGGGGGCACCCCTTCAGCAATCAGCCCCAGCATTTT
CASSPERGHPFSNQPQHF
>TRBD1|16|.|TRBJ1-5|TRBV7-2
TGTGCCAGCAGCTTAAAGGGGACAGGGAGTAATCAGCCCCAGCATTTT
CASSLKGTGSNQPQHF
>.|16|.|TRBJ2-7|TRBV7-2
TGTGCCAGCAGCTCATTCGGACAGCGATCTCCCTACGAGCAGTACTTC
CASSSFGQRSPYEQYF
>.|15|.|TRBJ2-1|TRBV4-3
TGCGCCAGCAGCCAATTTGCGAGCTCCTACAATGAGCAGTTCTTC
CASSQFASSYNEQFF
>TRBD1|15|.|TRBJ2-1|TRBV30
TGTGCCTGGAGGAACTCCGGGACAGGTTACAATGAGCAGTTCTTC
CAWRNSGTGYNEQFF